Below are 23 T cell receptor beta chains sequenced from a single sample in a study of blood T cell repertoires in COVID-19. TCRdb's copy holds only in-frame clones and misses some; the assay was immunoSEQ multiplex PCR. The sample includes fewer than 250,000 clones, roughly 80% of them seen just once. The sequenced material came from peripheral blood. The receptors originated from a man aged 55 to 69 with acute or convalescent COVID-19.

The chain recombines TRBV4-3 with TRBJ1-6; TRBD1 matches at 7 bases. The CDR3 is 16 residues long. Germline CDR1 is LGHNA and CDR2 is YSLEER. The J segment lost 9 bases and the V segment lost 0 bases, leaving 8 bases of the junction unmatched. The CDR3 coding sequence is TGCGCCAGCAGCCAAGATGTCCTGGGGACAGCTTCACCCCTCCACTTT. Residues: CASSQDVLGTASPLHF.

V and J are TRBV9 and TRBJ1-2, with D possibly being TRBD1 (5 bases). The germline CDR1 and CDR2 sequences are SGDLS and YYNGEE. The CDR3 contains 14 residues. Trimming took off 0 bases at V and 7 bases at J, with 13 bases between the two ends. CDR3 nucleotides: TGTGCCAGCAGCGTAGAAGGCCGTAGGGGTGGCTACACCTTC. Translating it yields CASSVEGRRGGYTF. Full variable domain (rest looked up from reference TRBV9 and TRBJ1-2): DSGVTQTPKHLITATGQRVTLRCSPRSGDLSVYWYQQSLDQGLQFLIQYYNGEERAKGNILERFSAQQFPDLHSELNLSSLELGDSALYFCASSVEGRRGGYTFGSGTRLTVV.

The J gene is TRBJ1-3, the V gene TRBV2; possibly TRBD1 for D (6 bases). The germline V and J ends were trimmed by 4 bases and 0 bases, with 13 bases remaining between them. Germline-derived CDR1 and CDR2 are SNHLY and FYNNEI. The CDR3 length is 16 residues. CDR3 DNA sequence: TGTGCCAGCAGTGGTCGGCAGGGGTACTCTGGAAACACCATATATTTT. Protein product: CASSGRQGYSGNTIYF. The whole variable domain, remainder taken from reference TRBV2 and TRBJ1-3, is EPEVTQTPSHQVTQMGQEVILRCVPISNHLYFYWYRQILGQKVEFLVSFYNNEISEKSEIFDDQFSVERPDGSNFTLKIRSTKLEDSAMYFCASSGRQGYSGNTIYFGEGSWLTVV.

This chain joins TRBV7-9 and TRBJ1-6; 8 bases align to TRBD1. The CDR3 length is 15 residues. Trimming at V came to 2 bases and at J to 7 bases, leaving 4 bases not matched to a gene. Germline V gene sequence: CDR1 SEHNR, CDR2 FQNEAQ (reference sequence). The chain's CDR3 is CASSLPGQGNSPLHF. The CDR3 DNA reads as TGTGCCAGCAGCTTACCCGGACAGGGAAATTCACCCCTCCACTTT.

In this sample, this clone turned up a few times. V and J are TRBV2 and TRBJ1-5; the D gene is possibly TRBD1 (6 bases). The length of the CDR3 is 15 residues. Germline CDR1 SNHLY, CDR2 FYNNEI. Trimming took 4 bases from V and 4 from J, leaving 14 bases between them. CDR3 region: CASSGTATFNQPQHF. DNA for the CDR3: TGTGCCAGCAGTGGGACAGCGACATTTAATCAGCCCCAGCATTTT.

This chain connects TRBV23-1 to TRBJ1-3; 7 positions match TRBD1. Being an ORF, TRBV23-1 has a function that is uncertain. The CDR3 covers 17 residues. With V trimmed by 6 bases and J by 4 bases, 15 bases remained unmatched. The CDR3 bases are TGCGCCAGCAGGATTACAGGGGACCCTAAATCGGGAAACACCATATATTTT. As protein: CASRITGDPKSGNTIYF.

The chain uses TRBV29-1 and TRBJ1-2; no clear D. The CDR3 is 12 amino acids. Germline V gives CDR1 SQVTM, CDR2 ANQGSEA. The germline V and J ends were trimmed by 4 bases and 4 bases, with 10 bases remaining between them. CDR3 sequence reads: CSVAFGSYGYTF. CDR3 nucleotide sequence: TGCAGCGTTGCTTTCGGGTCCTATGGCTACACCTTC.

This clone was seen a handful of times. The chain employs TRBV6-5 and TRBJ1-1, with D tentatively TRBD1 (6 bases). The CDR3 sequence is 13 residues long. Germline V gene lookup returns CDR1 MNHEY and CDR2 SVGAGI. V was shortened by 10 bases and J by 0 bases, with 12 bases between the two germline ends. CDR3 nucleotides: TGTGCCACAGGACAGAGCCTGAACACTGAAGCTTTCTTT. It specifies CATGQSLNTEAFF.

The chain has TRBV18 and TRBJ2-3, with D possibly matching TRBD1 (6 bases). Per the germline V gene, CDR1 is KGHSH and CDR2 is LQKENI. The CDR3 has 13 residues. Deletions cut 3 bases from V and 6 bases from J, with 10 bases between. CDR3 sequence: CASSPRGGDTQYF. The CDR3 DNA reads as TGTGCCAGCTCACCCCGTGGGGGCGATACGCAGTATTTT.

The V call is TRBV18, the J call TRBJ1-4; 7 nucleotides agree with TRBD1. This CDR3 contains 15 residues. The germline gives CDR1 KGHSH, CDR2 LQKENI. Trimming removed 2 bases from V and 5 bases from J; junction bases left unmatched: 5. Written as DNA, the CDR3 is TGTGCCAGCTCACCAGGACAGGTCCCCAATGAAAAACTGTTTTTT. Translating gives CASSPGQVPNEKLFF.

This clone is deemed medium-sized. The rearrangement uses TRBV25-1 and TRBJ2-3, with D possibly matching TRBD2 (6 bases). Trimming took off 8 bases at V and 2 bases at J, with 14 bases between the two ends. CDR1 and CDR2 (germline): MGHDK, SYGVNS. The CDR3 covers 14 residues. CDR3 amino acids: CASGKTSITDTQYF. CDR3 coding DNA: TGTGCCAGCGGGAAGACTAGTATCACAGATACGCAGTATTTT.

CDR3 in amino acids: CASSRFDEQFF. CDR3 bases: TGTGCCAGCAGTCGTTTCGATGAGCAGTTCTTC. The chain is built from TRBV27 and TRBJ2-1; D unclear. Trimming removed 5 bases at V and 8 bases at J, with 7 bases between. The CDR3 sequence is 11 residues long. The V gene's germline CDR1 is MNHEY and CDR2 SMNVEV (reference sequence).

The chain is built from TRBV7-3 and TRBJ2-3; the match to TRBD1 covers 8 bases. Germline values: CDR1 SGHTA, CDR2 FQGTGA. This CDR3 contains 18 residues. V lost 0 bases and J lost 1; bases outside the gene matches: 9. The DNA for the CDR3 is TGTGCCAGCAGCTTAACGTCGAGACAGGGGTTACGCACAGATACGCAGTATTTT. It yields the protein CASSLTSRQGLRTDTQYF.

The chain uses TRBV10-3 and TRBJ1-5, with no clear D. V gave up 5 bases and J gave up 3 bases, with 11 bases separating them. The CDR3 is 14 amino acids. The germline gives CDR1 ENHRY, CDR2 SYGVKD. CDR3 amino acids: CAISPSGSNQPQHF. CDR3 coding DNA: TGTGCCATCAGTCCCTCAGGTTCCAATCAGCCCCAGCATTTT.

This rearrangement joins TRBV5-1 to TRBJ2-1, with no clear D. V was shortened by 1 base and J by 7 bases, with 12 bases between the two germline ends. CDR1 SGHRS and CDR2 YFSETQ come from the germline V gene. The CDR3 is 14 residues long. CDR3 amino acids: CASSLFVSPNEQFF. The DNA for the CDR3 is TGCGCCAGCAGCTTGTTTGTCAGTCCTAATGAGCAGTTCTTC.

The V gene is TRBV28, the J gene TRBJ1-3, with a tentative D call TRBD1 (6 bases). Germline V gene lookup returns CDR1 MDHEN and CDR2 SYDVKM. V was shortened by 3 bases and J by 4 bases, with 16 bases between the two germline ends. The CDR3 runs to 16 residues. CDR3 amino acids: CASSLNRVASGNTIYF. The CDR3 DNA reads TGTGCCAGCAGTTTGAACAGGGTGGCTTCGGGAAACACCATATATTTT.

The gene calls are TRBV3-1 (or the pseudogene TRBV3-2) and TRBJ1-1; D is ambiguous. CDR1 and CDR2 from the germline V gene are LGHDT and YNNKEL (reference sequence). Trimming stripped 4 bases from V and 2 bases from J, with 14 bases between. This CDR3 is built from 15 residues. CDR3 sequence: CASSLRGRGNTEAFF. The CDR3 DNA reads TGTGCCAGCAGCCTCCGAGGACGGGGTAACACTGAAGCTTTCTTT.

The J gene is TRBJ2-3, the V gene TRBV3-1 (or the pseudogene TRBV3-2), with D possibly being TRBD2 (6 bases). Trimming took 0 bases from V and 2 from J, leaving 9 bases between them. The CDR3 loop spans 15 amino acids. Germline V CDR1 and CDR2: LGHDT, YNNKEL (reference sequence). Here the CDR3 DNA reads TGTGCCAGCAGCCAAGACGGGGGTTACACAGATACGCAGTATTTT. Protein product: CASSQDGGYTDTQYF.

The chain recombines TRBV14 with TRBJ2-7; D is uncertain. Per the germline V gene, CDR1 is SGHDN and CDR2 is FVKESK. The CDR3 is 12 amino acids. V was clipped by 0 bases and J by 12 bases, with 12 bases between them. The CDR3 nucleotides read TGTGCCAGCAGCCAAGATCGGTATGTCCGGTACTTC. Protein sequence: CASSQDRYVRYF.

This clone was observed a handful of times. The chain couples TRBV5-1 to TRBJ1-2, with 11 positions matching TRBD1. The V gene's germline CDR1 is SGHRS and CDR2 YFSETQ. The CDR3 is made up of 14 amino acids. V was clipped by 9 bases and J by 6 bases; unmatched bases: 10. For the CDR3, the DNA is TGCGCCACCGGGGTAGGACAGGGGGCGGATGGCTACACCTTC. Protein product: CATGVGQGADGYTF. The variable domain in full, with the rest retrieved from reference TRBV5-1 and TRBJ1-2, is KAGVTQTPRYLIKTRGQQVTLSCSPISGHRSVSWYQQTPGQGLQFLFEYFSETQRNKGNFPGRFSGRQFSNSRSEMNVSTLELGDSALYLCATGVGQGADGYTFGSGTRLTVV.

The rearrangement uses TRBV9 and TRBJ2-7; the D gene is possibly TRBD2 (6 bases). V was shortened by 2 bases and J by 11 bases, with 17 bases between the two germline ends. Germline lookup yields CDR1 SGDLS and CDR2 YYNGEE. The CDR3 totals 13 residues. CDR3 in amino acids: CASSVAPGLAKYF. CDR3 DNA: TGTGCCAGCAGCGTTGCACCGGGACTCGCTAAGTACTTC.

Here the CDR3 DNA reads TGCGCCAGCAGCCAACATCCAGGGGGGAACACTGAAGCTTTCTTT. As protein: CASSQHPGGNTEAFF. This sequence joins TRBV4-1 and TRBJ1-1; 7 positions agree with TRBD1. With V trimmed by 2 bases and J by 1 base, 4 bases remained unmatched. The germline V gene encodes CDR1 MGHRA and CDR2 YSYEKL. The CDR3 is 15 amino acids.

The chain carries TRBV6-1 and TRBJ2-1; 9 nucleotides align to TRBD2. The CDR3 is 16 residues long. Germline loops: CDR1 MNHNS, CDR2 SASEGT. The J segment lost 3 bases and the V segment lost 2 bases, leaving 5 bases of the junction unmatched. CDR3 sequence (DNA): TGTGCCAGCAGTGAACTAGGGCGGGGGGGCTACAATGAGCAGTTCTTC. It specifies CASSELGRGGYNEQFF.